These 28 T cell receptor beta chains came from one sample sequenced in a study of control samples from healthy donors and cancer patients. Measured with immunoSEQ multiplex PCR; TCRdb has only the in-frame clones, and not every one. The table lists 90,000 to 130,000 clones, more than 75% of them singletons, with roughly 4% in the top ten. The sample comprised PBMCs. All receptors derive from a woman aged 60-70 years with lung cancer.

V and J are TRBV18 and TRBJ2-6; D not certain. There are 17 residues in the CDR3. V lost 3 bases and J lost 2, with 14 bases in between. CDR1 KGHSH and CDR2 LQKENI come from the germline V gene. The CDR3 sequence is CASSPSGAQAGANVLTF. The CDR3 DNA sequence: TGTGCCAGCTCACCGTCGGGTGCCCAGGCTGGGGCCAACGTCCTGACTTTC.

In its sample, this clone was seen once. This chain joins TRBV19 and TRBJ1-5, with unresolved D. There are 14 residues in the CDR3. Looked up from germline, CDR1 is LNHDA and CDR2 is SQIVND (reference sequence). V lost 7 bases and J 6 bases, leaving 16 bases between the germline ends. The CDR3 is CASNYQGSRQPQHF. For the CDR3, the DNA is TGTGCCAGTAACTACCAAGGGTCTCGTCAGCCCCAGCATTTT.

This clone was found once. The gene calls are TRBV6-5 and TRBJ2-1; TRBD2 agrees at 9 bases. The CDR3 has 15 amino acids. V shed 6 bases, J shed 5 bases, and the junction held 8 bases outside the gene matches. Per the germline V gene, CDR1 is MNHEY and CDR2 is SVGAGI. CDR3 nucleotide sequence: TGTGCCAGCAGACCCGGGACTAGCTCTAACAATGAGCAGTTCTTC. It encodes CASRPGTSSNNEQFF.

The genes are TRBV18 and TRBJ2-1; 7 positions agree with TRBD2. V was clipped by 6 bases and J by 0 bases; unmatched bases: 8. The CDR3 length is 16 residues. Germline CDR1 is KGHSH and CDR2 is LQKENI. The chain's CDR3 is CASSLKSGNSYNEQFF. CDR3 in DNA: TGTGCCAGCTCTCTCAAAAGCGGGAACTCCTACAATGAGCAGTTCTTC.

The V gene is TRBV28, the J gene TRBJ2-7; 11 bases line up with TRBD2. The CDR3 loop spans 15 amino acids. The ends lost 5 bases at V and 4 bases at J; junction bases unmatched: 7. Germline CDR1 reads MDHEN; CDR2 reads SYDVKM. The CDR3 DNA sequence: TGTGCCAGCAGTCGCCCCGGACTAGCGGGTTACGAGCAGTACTTC. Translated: CASSRPGLAGYEQYF.

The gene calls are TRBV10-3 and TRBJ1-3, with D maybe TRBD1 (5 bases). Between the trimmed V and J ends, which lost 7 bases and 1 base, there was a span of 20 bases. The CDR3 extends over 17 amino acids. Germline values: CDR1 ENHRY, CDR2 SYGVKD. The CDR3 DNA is TGTGCCATCACCAAAACGGGGCCATCTCTTTCTGGAAACACCATATATTTT. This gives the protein CAITKTGPSLSGNTIYF.

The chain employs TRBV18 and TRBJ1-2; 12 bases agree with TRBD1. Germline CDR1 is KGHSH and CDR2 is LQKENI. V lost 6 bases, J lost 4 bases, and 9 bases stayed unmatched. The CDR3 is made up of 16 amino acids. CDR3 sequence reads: CASSGTGGASIYGYTF. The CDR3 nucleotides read TGTGCCAGCTCCGGGACAGGGGGCGCCTCAATCTATGGCTACACCTTC.

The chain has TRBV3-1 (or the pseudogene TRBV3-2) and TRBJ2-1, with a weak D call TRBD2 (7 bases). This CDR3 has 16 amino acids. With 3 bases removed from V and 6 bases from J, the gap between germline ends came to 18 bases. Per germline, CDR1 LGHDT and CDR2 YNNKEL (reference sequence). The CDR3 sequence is CASSQLFRGGFNEQFF. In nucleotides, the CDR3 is TGTGCCAGCAGCCAGCTGTTTAGGGGGGGGTTCAATGAGCAGTTCTTC.

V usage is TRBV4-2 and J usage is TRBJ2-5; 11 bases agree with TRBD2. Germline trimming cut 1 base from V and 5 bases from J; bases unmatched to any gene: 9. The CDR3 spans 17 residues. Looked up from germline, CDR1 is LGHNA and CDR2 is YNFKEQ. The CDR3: CASSQAPVAGGGETQYF. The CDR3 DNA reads TGTGCCAGCAGCCAAGCCCCGGTAGCGGGGGGGGGTGAGACCCAGTACTTC.

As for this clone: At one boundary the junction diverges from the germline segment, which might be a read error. CDR3 protein: CASSLGGVNEQFF. In DNA form, the CDR3 reads TGTGCTAGCAGCTTAGGAGGGGTCAATGAGCAGTTCTTC. The chain combines TRBV7-7 with TRBJ2-1, with D tentatively TRBD2 (6 bases). Germline CDR1 reads SSHAT; CDR2 reads FNYEAQ (reference sequence). This CDR3 comprises 13 residues. The entire variable domain, with the rest obtained from reference TRBV7-7 and TRBJ2-1, is as follows: GAGVSQSPRYKVTKRGQDVTLRCDPISSHATLYWYQQALGQGPEFLTYFNYEAQPDKSGLPSDRFSAERPEGSISTLTIQRTEQRDSAMYRCASSLGGVNEQFFGPGTRLTVL.

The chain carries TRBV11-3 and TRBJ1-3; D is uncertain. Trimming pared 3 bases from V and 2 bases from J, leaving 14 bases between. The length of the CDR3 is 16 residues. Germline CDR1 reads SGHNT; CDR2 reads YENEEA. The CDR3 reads CASSFTADTAGNTIYF. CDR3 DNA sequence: TGTGCCAGCAGCTTCACCGCTGACACGGCTGGAAACACCATATATTTT.

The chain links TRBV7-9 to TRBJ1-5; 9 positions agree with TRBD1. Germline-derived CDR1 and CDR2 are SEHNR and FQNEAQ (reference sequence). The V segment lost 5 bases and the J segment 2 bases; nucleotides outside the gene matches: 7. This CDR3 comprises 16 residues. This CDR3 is CASSPGTGNGNQPQHF. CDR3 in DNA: TGTGCCAGCAGCCCAGGGACAGGGAATGGCAATCAGCCCCAGCATTTT.

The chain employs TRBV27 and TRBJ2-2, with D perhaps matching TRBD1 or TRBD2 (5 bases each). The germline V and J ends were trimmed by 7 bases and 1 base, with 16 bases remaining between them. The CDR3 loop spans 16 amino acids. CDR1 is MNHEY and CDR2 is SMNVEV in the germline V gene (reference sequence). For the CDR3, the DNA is TGTGCCAGCAATACGGGACCGACCTGGAACACCGGGGAGCTGTTTTTT. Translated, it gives CASNTGPTWNTGELFF.

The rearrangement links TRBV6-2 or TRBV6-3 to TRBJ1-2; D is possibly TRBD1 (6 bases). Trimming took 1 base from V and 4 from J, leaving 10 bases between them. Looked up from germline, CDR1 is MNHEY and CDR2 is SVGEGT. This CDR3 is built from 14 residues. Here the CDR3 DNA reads TGTGCCAGCAGTTACTTTGGGGGCGCCTATGGCTACACCTTC. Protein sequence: CASSYFGGAYGYTF.

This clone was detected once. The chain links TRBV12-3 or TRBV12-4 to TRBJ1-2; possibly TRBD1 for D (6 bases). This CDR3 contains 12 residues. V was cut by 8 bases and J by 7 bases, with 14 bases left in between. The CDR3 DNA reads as TGTGCCAGCGGCCTCACAGGGTTTGGCTACACCTTC. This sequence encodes CASGLTGFGYTF.

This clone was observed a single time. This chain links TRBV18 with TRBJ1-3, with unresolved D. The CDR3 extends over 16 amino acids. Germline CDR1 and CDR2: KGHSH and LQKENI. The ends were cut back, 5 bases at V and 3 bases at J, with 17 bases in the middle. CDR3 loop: CASSGQKGDYGNTIYF. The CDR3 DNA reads TGTGCCAGCTCAGGGCAGAAGGGAGACTATGGAAACACCATATATTTT. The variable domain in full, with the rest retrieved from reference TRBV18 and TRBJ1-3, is NAGVMQNPRHLVRRRGQEARLRCSPMKGHSHVYWYRQLPEEGLKFMVYLQKENIIDESGMPKERFSAEFPKEGPSILRIQQVVRGDSAAYFCASSGQKGDYGNTIYFGEGSWLTVV.

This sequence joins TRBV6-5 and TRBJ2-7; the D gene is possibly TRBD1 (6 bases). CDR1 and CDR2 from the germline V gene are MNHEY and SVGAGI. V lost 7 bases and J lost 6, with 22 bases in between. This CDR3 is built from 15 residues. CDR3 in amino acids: CASTFRKSGASEQYF. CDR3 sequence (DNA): TGTGCCAGCACGTTTAGGAAGTCAGGGGCCTCCGAGCAGTACTTC.

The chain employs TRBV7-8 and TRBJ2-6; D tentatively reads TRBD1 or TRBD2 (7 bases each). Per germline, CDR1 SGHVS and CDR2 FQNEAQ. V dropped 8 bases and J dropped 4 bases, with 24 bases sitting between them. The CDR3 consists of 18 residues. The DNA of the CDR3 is TGTGCCAGCTCTGGGACAGCGGGGTACCTCGGGGGGGCCAACGTCCTGACTTTC. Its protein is CASSGTAGYLGGANVLTF.

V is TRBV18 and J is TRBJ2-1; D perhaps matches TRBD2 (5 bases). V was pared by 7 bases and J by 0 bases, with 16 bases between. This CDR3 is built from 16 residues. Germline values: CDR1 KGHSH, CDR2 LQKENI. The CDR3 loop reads CASLREPKSSYNEQFF. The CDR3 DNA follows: TGTGCCAGCTTACGGGAACCTAAAAGCTCCTACAATGAGCAGTTCTTC.

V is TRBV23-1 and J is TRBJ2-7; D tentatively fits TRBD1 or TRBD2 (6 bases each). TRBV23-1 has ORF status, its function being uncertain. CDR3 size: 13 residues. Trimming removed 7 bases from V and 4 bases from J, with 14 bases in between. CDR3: CASTQWGAYEQYF. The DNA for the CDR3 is TGCGCCAGCACCCAGTGGGGGGCGTACGAGCAGTACTTC.

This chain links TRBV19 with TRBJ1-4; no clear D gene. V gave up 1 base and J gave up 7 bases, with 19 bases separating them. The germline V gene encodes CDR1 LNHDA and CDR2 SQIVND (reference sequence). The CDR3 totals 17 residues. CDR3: CASSIAPLRPSGEKLFF. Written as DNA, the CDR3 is TGTGCCAGTAGTATAGCCCCTCTGAGACCTAGTGGTGAAAAACTGTTTTTT.

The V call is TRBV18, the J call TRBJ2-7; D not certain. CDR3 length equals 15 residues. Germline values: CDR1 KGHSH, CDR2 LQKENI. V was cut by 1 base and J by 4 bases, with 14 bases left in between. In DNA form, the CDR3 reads TGTGCCAGCTCACCACGGGCGCAGGCTCATTACGAGCAGTACTTC. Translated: CASSPRAQAHYEQYF.

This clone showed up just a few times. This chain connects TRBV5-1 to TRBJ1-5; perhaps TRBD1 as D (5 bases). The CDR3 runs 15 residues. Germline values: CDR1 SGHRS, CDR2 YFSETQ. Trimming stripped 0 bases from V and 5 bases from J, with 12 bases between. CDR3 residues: CASSLDGGAHQPQHF. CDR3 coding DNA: TGCGCCAGCAGCTTGGACGGAGGGGCCCATCAGCCCCAGCATTTT.

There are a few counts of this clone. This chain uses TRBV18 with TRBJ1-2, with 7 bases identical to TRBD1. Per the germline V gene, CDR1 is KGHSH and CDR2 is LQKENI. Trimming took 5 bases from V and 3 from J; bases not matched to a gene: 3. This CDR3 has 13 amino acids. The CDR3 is CASSNGQDYGYTF. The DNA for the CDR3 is TGTGCCAGCTCAAATGGACAGGACTATGGCTACACCTTC. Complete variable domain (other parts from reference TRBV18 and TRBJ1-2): NAGVMQNPRHLVRRRGQEARLRCSPMKGHSHVYWYRQLPEEGLKFMVYLQKENIIDESGMPKERFSAEFPKEGPSILRIQQVVRGDSAAYFCASSNGQDYGYTFGSGTRLTVV.

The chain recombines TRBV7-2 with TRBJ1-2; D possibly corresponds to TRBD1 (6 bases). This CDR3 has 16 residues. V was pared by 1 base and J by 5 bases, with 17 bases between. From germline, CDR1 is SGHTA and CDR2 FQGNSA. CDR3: CASSLEGLGQGYGYTF. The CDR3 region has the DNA TGTGCCAGCAGCTTAGAGGGGTTGGGCCAGGGGTATGGCTACACCTTC.

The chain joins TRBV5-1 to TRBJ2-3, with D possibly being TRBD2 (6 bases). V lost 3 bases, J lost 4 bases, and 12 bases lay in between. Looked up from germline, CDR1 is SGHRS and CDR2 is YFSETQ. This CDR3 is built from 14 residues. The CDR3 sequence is CASSSRGKADTQYF. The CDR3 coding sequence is TGCGCCAGCAGCTCTCGCGGGAAGGCAGATACGCAGTATTTT.

CDR3: CASSIGEGGTEAFF. DNA of the CDR3: TGTGCCAGTAGTATAGGGGAAGGGGGCACTGAAGCTTTCTTT. This chain links TRBV19 with TRBJ1-1; D is perhaps TRBD1 (6 bases). Trimming stripped 1 base from V and 4 bases from J, with 10 bases between. The length of the CDR3 is 14 residues. CDR1 LNHDA and CDR2 SQIVND come from the germline V gene (reference sequence).

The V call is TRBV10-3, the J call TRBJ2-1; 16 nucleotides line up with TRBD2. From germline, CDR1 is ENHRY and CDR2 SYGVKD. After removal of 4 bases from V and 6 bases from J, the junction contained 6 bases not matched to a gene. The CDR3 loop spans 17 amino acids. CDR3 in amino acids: CAISAGLAGGRSNEQFF. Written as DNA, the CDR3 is TGTGCCATCAGTGCGGGACTAGCGGGAGGGCGTAGCAATGAGCAGTTCTTC.